The source of this T cell receptor beta chain is a study of regulatory T cells in long-lasting Graves disease. Stated time point: persistent/refractory GD, antithyroid drugs over 5 years with positive TRAb. PBMC RNA served as the TCR library source. This CDR3 contains 18 residues. From germline, CDR1 is DFQATT and CDR2 SNEGSKA (reference sequence). V dropped 1 base and J dropped 4 bases, with 26 bases sitting between them. Construction of the TCR beta libraries employed iRepertoire HTBI primers in conjunction with Arm-PCR of CDR3 regions. From the multiplex PCR reads, TCRdb called clonotypes with MiXCR, one entry per CDR3 protein. The sample includes about 340,000 distinct CDR3 sequences, 15% to 20% seen only once; the top ten take approximately 31%.

This TCR was sampled from a female donor with Graves disease. Sequencing was performed on peripheral blood mononuclear cells (PBMCs), taken when the disease was refractory, from a patient treated with antithyroid drugs. The chain carries TRBV20-1 and TRBJ2-7; tentative D call: TRBD2 (6 bases). CDR3 sequence (DNA): TGCAGTGCTAGAGCCTTGGGGCCTAGCGCCACCGGAGGGTACGAGCAGTACTTC. This encodes CSARALGPSATGGYEQYF.